These 10 T cell receptor beta chains originate from one sample sequenced in a study of post-analysis software for immune sequencing data. Overall study results and limits: Patients showed TRBV5-6, TRBV5-1 and TRBV20-1 among a few TRBV segments more frequent than in controls.

TCR beta libraries were prepared from cDNA with unique molecular identifiers. TCRdb reprocessed the PCR reads with MiXCR, giving one entry per CDR3 protein. The data show some 690,000 distinct CDR3 sequences, roughly 27% seen once. These TCRs are of unknown antigen specificity. The sample was blood. The receptors were gathered from a girl under 18 with multiple sclerosis.

This clonotype was observed once. V and J are TRBV28 and TRBJ2-7; perhaps D is TRBD1 or TRBD2 (5 bases each). The CDR3 sequence is 16 residues long. V lost 5 bases, J lost 0 bases, and 17 bases lay in between. CDR1 MDHEN and CDR2 SYDVKM come from the germline V gene. Here the CDR3 reads CASSRAGTAASYEQYF. CDR3 nucleotides: TGTGCCAGCAGTCGTGCCGGGACCGCAGCCTCCTACGAGCAGTACTTC.

V usage is TRBV20-1 and J usage is TRBJ2-7; 7 bases are shared with TRBD2. This CDR3 is built from 14 residues. Germline V CDR1 and CDR2: DFQATT, SNEGSKA (reference sequence). The V and J ends lost 6 bases and 6 bases, in that order; junction bases with no gene match: 14. CDR3: CSAEWERGRVEQYF. DNA of the CDR3: TGCAGTGCCGAATGGGAGCGGGGCAGAGTCGAGCAGTACTTC.

The genes are TRBV9 and TRBJ2-7; D uncertain. V was trimmed by 0 bases and J by 0 bases, leaving 10 bases between them. Germline-derived CDR1 and CDR2 are SGDLS and YYNGEE. CDR3 length: 15 amino acids. The chain's CDR3 is CASSVAGSSSYEQYF. CDR3 nucleotide sequence: TGTGCCAGCAGCGTAGCGGGTTCCAGCTCCTACGAGCAGTACTTC.

This clonotype was seen a few times. The CDR3 loop is CASTQGGLASGANVLTF. Written as DNA, the CDR3 is TGTGCCAGCACCCAGGGGGGACTAGCCTCTGGGGCCAACGTCCTGACTTTC. The rearrangement links TRBV27 to TRBJ2-6; TRBD2 matches at 9 bases. J gave up 0 bases and V 7 bases, and 7 bases lay outside the gene matches. Germline V lookup: CDR1 MNHEY, CDR2 SMNVEV (reference sequence). The CDR3 runs 17 residues.

Regarding this clonotype: At one boundary the junction diverges from the germline segment, which might be a read error. The rearrangement uses TRBV4-3 and TRBJ2-3; either TRBD1 or TRBD2 may fit D (6 bases each). The CDR3 totals 15 residues. From germline, CDR1 is LGHNA and CDR2 YSLEER. The chain's CDR3 is CASSPGGSDTGTQYF. The CDR3 bases are TGCGCCAGCAGCCCCGGGGGCTCGGACACAGGTACGCAGTATTTT.

This clonotype was seen more than once but under ten times. The CDR3 loop reads CSVAGTGDGDGYTF. The CDR3 DNA reads TGCAGCGTCGCCGGGACAGGGGACGGGGACGGCTACACCTTC. The rearrangement uses TRBV29-1 and TRBJ1-2, with TRBD1 matching 10 bases. CDR3 length: 14 amino acids. V trimming: 6 bases; J trimming: 8 bases; junction bases outside the gene matches: 12. CDR1 and CDR2 (germline): SQVTM, ANQGSEA.

This clonotype was seen ten or more times. The chain couples TRBV7-2 to TRBJ2-7; D uncertain. The CDR3 is made up of 13 amino acids. V gave up 4 bases and J gave up 6 bases, with 13 bases separating them. The germline CDR1 and CDR2 sequences are SGHTA and FQGNSA. In DNA form, the CDR3 reads TGTGCCAGCAGCTCCGGATCATTGACCGAGCAGTACTTC. Amino acids: CASSSGSLTEQYF.

This rearrangement joins TRBV7-2 to TRBJ2-7; TRBD1 is a possible D gene (6 bases). The CDR3 runs 15 residues. Germline CDR1 and CDR2: SGHTA and FQGNSA. V shed 5 bases and J shed 1 base, with 15 bases lying between them. DNA for the CDR3: TGTGCCAGCAGCCACGGGACACCACAATCCTACGAGCAGTACTTC. This translates into CASSHGTPQSYEQYF.

The sample holds one count of this clonotype. The chain has TRBV18 and TRBJ1-4, with TRBD1 matching over 7 bases. The CDR3 extends over 16 amino acids. Germline CDR1 is KGHSH and CDR2 is LQKENI. J lost 3 bases, V lost 3 bases, and 7 bases had no gene match. DNA for the CDR3: TGTGCCAGCTCACCGAGGGGGCGCCCGGCTAATGAAAAACTGTTTTTT. This translates into CASSPRGRPANEKLFF.

This clonotype appeared a few times. The J gene is TRBJ1-2, the V gene TRBV5-1, with D unresolved. V lost 0 bases and J lost 7, with 10 bases in between. The CDR3 length is 13 residues. CDR1 is SGHRS, CDR2 YFSETQ, per germline. CDR3 nucleotide sequence: TGCGCCAGCAGCTTGGACGGAGTAGTTGGCTACACCTTC. This codes for CASSLDGVVGYTF.